Listed below are T cell receptor beta chains from one sample, sequenced in a study of shared T cell receptors in the human thymus. Sequencing used immunoSEQ multiplex PCR; TCRdb keeps in-frame clones, though not all of them. The data show about 730,000 clones, with 80% to 90% seen just once and around 0.0099% held by the top ten. This same sample was also part of a study on human thymus T cells.

Sequencing used thymocytes. These receptors all come from a girl less than two years old with a congenital heart defect. Each CDR3 is given with its conserved first and last residue. The D gene is left open where the match is weak. A row's size may be missing; if present it is once, few, many or a size class.

d_gene: TRBD1; v_gene: TRBV9; j_gene: TRBJ1-2; abundance: .; CDR3aa: CASRYNRGSDYGYTF; CDR3nt: TGTGCCAGCAGGTATAACAGGGGTTCCGACTATGGCTACACCTTC
d_gene: TRBD1; v_gene: TRBV14; j_gene: TRBJ1-4; abundance: .; CDR3aa: CASSRTGTGNGGTTNEKLFF; CDR3nt: TGTGCCAGCAGCCGTACCGGGACAGGGAATGGAGGAACAACTAATGAAAAACTGTTTTTT
d_gene: TRBD2; v_gene: TRBV9; j_gene: TRBJ2-5; abundance: .; CDR3aa: CASSTHPGGGLLMGETQYF; CDR3nt: TGTGCCAGCAGCACACACCCCGGCGGGGGGTTGTTAATGGGGGAGACCCAGTACTTC
d_gene: .; v_gene: TRBV4-1; j_gene: TRBJ1-6; abundance: .; CDR3aa: CASSQEFVGGKSTCSPLHF; CDR3nt: TGCGCCAGCAGCCAAGAATTTGTCGGGGGAAAGTCGACTTGTTCACCCCTCCACTTT
d_gene: .; v_gene: TRBV27; j_gene: TRBJ1-4; abundance: .; CDR3aa: CASKINRRHNEKLFF; CDR3nt: TGTGCCAGCAAAATAAACAGGAGACATAATGAAAAACTGTTTTTT
d_gene: .; v_gene: TRBV28; j_gene: TRBJ1-2; abundance: .; CDR3aa: CASSFQGSYGYTF; CDR3nt: TGTGCCAGCAGCTTTCAGGGATCCTATGGCTACACCTTC
d_gene: .; v_gene: TRBV6-1; j_gene: TRBJ2-1; abundance: once; CDR3aa: CATSVGPGYNEQFF; CDR3nt: TGTGCCACGAGTGTAGGGCCAGGGTACAATGAGCAGTTCTTC
d_gene: .; v_gene: TRBV14; j_gene: TRBJ1-1; abundance: few; CDR3aa: CASSIRQVNTEAFF; CDR3nt: TGTGCCAGCAGCATACGACAGGTGAACACTGAAGCTTTCTTT
d_gene: .; v_gene: TRBV19; j_gene: TRBJ1-1; abundance: .; CDR3aa: CASSIRGGRDTEAFF; CDR3nt: TGTGCCAGTAGTATCCGGGGGGGGAGAGATACTGAAGCTTTCTTT
d_gene: .; v_gene: TRBV19; j_gene: TRBJ1-5; abundance: .; CDR3aa: CASSMLQILNQPQHF; CDR3nt: TGTGCCAGTAGTATGTTACAGATCCTCAATCAGCCCCAGCATTTT
d_gene: TRBD2; v_gene: TRBV28; j_gene: TRBJ2-1; abundance: .; CDR3aa: CASSFLWTSGVWDNEQFF; CDR3nt: TGTGCCAGCAGTTTTCTCTGGACTAGCGGGGTCTGGGACAATGAGCAGTTCTTC
d_gene: .; v_gene: TRBV30; j_gene: TRBJ1-2; abundance: .; CDR3aa: CAWSPRESSPSNNYGYTF; CDR3nt: TGTGCCTGGAGTCCTAGAGAGTCATCTCCCTCTAATAACTATGGCTACACCTTC
d_gene: TRBD1; v_gene: TRBV5-6; j_gene: TRBJ2-7; abundance: .; CDR3aa: CASSFQDRERWPYEQYF; CDR3nt: TGTGCCAGCAGCTTTCAGGACAGGGAAAGATGGCCCTACGAGCAGTACTTC
d_gene: .; v_gene: TRBV19; j_gene: TRBJ2-7; abundance: .; CDR3aa: CASSIDDTTYEQYF; CDR3nt: TGTGCCAGTAGTATAGATGATACAACCTACGAGCAGTACTTC
d_gene: TRBD2; v_gene: TRBV27; j_gene: TRBJ2-7; abundance: once; CDR3aa: CASSLRLAGDSYEQYF; CDR3nt: TGTGCCAGCAGTCTACGACTAGCGGGGGATTCCTACGAGCAGTACTTC
d_gene: .; v_gene: TRBV28; j_gene: TRBJ1-4; abundance: .; CDR3aa: CATTLIGVTNEKLFF; CDR3nt: TGTGCCACCACCCTAATCGGGGTCACTAATGAAAAACTGTTTTTT